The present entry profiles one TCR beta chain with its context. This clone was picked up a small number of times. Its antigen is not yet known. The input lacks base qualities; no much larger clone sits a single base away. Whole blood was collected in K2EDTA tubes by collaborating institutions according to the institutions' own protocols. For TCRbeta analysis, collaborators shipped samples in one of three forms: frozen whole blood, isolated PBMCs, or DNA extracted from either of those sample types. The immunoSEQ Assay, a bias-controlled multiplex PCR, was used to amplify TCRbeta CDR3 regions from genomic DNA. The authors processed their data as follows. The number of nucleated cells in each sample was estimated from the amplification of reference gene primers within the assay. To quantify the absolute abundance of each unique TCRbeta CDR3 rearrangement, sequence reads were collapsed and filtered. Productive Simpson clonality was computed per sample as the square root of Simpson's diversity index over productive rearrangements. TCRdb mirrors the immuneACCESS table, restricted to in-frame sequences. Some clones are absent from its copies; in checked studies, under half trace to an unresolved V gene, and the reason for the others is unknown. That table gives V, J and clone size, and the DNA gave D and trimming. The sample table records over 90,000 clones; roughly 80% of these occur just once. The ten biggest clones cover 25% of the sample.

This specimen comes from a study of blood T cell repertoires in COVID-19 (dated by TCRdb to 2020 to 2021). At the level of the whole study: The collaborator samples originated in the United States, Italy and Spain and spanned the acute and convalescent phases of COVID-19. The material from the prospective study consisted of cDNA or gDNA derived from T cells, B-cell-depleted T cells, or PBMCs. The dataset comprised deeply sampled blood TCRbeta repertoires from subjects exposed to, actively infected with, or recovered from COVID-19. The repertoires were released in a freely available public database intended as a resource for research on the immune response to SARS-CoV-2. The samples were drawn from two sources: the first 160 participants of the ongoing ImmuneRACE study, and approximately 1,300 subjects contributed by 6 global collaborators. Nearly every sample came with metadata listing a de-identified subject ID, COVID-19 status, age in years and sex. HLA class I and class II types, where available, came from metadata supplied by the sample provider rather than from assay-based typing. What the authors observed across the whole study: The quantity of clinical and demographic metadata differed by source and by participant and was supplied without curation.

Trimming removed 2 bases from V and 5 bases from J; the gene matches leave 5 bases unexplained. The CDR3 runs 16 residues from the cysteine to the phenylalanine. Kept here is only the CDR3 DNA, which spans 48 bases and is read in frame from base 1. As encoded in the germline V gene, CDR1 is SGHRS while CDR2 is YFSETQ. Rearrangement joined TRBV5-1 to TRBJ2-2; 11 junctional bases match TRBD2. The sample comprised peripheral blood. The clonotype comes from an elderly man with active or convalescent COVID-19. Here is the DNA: TGCGCCAGCAGCTTCAGACTAGCGGGGAGGACCGGGGAGCTGTTTTTT. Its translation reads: CASSFRLAGRTGELFF.